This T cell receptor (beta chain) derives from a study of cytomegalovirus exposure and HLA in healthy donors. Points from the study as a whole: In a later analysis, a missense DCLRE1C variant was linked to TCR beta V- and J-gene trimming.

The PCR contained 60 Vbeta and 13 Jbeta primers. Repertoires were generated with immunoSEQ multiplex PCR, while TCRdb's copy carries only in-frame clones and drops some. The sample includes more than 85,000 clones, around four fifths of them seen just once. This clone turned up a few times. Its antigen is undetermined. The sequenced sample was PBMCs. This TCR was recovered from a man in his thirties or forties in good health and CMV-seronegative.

The CDR3 DNA is TGTGCCAGCAGTTCCCTAGACACTGAAGCTTTCTTT. This sequence encodes CASSSLDTEAFF. The chain joins TRBV6-5 to TRBJ1-1; D gene unclear. Germline CDR1 reads MNHEY; CDR2 reads SVGAGI. This CDR3 is built from 12 residues. The V gene lost 4 bases and the J gene lost 3 bases, with 6 bases spanning the gap.